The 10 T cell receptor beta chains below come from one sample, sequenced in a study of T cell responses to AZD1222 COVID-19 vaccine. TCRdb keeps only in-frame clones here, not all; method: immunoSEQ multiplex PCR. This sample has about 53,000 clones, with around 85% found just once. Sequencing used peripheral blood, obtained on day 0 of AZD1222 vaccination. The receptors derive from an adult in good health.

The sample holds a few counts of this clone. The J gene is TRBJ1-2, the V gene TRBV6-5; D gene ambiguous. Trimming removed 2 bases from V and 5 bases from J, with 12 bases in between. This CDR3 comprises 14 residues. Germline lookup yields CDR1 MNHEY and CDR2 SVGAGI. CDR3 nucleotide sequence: TGTGCCAGCAGTTACCTGGCCAGTGGATATGGCTACACCTTC. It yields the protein CASSYLASGYGYTF.

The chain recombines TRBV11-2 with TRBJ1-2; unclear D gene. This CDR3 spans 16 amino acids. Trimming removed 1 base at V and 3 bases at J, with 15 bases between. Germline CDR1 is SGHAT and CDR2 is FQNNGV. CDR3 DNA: TGTGCCAGCAGCTTAGCGGGTGGCGGGAGACACTATGGCTACACCTTC. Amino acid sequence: CASSLAGGGRHYGYTF.

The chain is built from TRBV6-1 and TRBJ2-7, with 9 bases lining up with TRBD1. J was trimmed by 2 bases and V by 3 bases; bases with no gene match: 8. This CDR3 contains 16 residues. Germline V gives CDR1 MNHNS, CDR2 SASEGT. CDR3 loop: CASSDQQGAATYEQYF. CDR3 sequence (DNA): TGTGCCAGCAGTGACCAACAGGGGGCCGCCACCTACGAGCAGTACTTC.

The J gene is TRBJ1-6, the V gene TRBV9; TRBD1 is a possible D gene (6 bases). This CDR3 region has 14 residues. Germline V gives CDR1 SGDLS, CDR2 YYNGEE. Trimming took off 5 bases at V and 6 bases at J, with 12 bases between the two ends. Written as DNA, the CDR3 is TGTGCCAGCAGTCTCACCAGGGGTAATTCACCCCTCCACTTT. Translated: CASSLTRGNSPLHF.

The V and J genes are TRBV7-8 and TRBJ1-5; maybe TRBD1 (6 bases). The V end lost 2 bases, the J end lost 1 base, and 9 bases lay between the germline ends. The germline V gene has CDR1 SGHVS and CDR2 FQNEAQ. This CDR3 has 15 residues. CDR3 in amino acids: CASSLIQGSNQPQHF. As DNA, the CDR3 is TGTGCCAGCAGCTTAATACAGGGCAGCAATCAGCCCCAGCATTTT.

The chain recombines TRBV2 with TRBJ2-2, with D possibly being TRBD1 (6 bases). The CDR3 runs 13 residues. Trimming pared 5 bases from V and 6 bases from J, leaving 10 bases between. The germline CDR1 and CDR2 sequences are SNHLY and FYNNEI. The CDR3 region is CASSSGVPGELFF. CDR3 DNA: TGTGCCAGCAGTTCAGGGGTCCCCGGGGAGCTGTTTTTT.

The CDR3, as DNA: TGTGCCAGCAATCTAGCGGGAGTGGAAGATACGCAGTATTTT. Translated: CASNLAGVEDTQYF. The chain uses TRBV6-5 and TRBJ2-3; 10 nucleotides agree with TRBD2. The CDR3 spans 14 residues. Unmatched junction bases numbered 6, after V lost 7 bases and J lost 5 bases. Germline assignment: CDR1 MNHEY and CDR2 SVGAGI.

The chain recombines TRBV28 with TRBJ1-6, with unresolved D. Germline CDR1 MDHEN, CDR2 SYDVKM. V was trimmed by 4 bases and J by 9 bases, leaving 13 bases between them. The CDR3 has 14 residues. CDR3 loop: CASSSLYSGSPLHF. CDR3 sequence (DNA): TGTGCCAGCAGTTCCCTGTACAGTGGTTCACCCCTCCACTTT.

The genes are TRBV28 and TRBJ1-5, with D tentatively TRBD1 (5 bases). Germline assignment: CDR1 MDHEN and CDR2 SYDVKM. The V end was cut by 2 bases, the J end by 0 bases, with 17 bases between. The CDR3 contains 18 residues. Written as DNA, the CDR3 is TGTGCCAGCAGTTTAGATCGGGGTGGGGGATATAGCAATCAGCCCCAGCATTTT. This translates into CASSLDRGGGYSNQPQHF.

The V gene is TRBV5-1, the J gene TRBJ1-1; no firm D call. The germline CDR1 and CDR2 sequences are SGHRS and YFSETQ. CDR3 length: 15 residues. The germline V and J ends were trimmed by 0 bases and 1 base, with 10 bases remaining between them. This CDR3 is CASSLAGPRNTEAFF. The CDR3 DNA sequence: TGCGCCAGCAGCTTGGCTGGGCCGAGGAACACTGAAGCTTTCTTT.